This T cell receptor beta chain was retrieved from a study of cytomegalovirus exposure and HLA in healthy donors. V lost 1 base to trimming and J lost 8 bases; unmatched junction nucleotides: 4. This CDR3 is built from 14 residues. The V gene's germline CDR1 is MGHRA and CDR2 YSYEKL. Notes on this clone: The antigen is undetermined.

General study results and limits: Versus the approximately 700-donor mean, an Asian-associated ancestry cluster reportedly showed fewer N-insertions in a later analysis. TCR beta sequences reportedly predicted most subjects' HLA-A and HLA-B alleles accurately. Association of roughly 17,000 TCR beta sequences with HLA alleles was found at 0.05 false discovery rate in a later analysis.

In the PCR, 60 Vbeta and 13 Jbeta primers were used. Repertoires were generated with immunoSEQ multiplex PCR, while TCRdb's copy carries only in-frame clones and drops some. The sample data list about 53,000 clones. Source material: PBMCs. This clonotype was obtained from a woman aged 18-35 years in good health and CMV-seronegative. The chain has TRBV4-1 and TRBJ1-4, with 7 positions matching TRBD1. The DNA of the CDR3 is TGCGCCAGCAGCCAAGTGGGGACAGTAGAAAAACTGTTTTTT. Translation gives CASSQVGTVEKLFF.